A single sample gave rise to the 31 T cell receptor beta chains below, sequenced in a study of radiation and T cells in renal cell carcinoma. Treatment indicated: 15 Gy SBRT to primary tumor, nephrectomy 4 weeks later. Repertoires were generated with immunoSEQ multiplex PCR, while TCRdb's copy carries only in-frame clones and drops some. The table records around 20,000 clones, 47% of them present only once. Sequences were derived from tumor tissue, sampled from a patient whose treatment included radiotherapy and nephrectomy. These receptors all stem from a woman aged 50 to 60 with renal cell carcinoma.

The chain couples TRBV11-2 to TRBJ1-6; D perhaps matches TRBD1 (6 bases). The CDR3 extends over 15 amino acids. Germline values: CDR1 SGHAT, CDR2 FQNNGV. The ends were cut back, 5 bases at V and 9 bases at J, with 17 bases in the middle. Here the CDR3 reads CASSAWTAGSSPLHF. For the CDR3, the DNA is TGTGCCAGCAGCGCCTGGACAGCCGGGAGTTCACCCCTCCACTTT.

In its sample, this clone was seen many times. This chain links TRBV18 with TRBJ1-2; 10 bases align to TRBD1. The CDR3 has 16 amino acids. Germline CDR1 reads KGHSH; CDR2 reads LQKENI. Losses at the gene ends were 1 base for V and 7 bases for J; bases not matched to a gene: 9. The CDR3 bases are TGTGCCAGCTCACCACTTCAGGGACAGGGGAACATTGGCTACACCTTC. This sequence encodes CASSPLQGQGNIGYTF.

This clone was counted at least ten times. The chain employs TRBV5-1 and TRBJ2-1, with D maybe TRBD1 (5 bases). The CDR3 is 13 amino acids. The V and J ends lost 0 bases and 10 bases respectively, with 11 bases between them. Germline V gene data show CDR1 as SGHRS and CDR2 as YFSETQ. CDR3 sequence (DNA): TGCGCCAGCAGCTTGGCAAAGGGGTGGGAGCAGTTCTTC. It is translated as CASSLAKGWEQFF.

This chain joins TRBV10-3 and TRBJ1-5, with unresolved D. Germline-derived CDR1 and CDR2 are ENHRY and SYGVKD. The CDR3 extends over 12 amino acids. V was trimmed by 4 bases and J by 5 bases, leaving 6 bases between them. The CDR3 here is CAISAADQPQHF. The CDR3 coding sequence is TGTGCCATCAGTGCAGCGGATCAGCCCCAGCATTTT.

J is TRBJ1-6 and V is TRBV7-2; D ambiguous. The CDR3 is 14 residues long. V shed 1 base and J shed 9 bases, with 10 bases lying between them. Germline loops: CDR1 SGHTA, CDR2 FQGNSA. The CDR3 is CASSLVSAGSPLHF. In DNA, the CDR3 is TGTGCCAGCAGCTTAGTGTCGGCTGGTTCACCCCTCCACTTT.

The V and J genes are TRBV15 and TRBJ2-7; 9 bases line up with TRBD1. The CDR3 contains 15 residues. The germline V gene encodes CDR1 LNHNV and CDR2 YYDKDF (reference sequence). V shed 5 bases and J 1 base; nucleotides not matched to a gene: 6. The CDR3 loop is CATSERTGDSYEQYF. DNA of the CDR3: TGTGCCACCAGCGAAAGGACAGGGGATTCCTACGAGCAGTACTTC. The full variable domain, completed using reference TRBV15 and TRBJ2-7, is DAMVIQNPRYQVTQFGKPVTLSCSQTLNHNVMYWYQQKSSQAPKLLFHYYDKDFNNEADTPDNFQSRRPNTSFCFLDIRSPGLGDTAMYLCATSERTGDSYEQYFGPGTRLTVT.

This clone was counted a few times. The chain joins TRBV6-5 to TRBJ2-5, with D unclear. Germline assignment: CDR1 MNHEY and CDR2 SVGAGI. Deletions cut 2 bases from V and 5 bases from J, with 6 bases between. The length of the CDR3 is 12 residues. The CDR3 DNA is TGTGCCAGCAGTTACAATGGGGAGACCCAGTACTTC. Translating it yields CASSYNGETQYF.

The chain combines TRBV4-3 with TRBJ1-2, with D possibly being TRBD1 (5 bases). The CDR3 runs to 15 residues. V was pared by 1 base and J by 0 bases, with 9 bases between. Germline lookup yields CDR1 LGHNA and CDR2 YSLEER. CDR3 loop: CASSQVRGANYGYTF. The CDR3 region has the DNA TGCGCCAGCAGCCAAGTAAGGGGAGCTAACTATGGCTACACCTTC.

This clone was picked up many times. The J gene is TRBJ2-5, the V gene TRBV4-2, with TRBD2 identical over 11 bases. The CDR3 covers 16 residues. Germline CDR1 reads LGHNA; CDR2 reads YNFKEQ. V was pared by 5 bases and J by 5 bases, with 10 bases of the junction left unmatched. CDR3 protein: CASSLGTSGGWETQYF. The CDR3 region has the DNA TGTGCCAGCAGCTTGGGTACTAGCGGGGGCTGGGAGACCCAGTACTTC.

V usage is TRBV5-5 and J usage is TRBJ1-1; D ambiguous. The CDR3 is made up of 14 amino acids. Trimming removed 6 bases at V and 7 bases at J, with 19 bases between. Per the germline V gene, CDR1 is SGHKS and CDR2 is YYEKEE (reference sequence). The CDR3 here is CASTIIQAGFEAFF. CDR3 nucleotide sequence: TGTGCCAGCACCATAATTCAAGCAGGTTTTGAAGCTTTCTTT.

CDR3 amino acids: CASSERGTEAFF. The CDR3 nucleotides read TGTGCCAGCAGTGAGAGGGGGACTGAAGCTTTCTTT. The V gene is TRBV6-1, the J gene TRBJ1-1, with D possibly matching TRBD1 (6 bases). This CDR3 has 12 amino acids. The V gene lost 3 bases and the J gene lost 5 bases, with 7 bases spanning the gap. Per the germline V gene, CDR1 is MNHNS and CDR2 is SASEGT.

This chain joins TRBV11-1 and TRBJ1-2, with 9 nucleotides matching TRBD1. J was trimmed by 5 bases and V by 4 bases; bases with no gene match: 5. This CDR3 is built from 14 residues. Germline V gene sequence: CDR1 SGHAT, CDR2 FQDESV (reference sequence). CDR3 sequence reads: CASSSDRGKYGYTF. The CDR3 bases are TGTGCCAGCAGCTCGGACAGGGGTAAATATGGCTACACCTTC.

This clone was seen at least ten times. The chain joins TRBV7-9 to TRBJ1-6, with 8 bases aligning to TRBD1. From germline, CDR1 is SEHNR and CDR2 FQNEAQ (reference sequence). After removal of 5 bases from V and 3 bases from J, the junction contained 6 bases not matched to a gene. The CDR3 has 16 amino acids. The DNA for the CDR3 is TGTGCCAGCAGCGCCGGGACAGGCTTCTATAATTCACCCCTCCACTTT. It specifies CASSAGTGFYNSPLHF.

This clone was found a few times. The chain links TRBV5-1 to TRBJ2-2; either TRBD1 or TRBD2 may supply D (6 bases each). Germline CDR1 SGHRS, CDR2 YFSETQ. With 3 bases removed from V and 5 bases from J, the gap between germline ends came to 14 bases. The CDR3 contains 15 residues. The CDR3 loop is CASSSGDWRTGELFF. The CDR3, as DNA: TGCGCCAGCAGCTCAGGGGACTGGCGAACCGGGGAGCTGTTTTTT.

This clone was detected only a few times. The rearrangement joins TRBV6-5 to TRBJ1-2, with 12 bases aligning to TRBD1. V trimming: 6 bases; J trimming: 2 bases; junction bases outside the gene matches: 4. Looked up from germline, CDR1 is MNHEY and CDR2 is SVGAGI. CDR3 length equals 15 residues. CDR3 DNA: TGTGCCAGCAGCCTCGGGACAGGGGGCAACTATGGCTACACCTTC. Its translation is CASSLGTGGNYGYTF.

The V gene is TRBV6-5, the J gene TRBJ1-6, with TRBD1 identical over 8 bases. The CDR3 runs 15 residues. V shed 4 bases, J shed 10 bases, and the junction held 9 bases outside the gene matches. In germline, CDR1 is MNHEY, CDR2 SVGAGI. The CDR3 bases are TGTGCCAGCAGTTCGCCGAGGACAGGGTGGTCACCCCTCCACTTT. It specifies CASSSPRTGWSPLHF.

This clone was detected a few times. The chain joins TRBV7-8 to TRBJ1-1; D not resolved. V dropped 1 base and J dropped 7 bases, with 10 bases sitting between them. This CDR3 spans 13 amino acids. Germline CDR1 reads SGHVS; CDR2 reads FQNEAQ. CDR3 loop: CASSLGLTSEAFF. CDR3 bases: TGTGCCAGCAGCTTAGGGTTGACCAGTGAAGCTTTCTTT.

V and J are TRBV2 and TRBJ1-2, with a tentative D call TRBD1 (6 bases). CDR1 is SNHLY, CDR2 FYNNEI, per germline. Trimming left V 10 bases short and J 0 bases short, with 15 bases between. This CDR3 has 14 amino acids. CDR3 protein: CATTGFTSNYGYTF. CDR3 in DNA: TGTGCCACCACAGGGTTTACCTCTAACTATGGCTACACCTTC.

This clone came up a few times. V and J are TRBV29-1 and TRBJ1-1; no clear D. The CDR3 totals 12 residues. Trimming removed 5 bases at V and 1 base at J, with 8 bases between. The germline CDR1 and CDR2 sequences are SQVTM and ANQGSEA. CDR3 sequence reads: CSVFQENTEAFF. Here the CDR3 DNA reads TGCAGCGTTTTCCAGGAGAACACTGAAGCTTTCTTT.

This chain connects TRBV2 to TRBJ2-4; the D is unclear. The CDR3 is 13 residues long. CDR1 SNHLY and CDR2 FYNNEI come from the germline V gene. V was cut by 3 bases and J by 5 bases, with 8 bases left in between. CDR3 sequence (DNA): TGTGCCAGCAGTGAGGGCGTGGAAAACATTCAGTACTTC. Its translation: CASSEGVENIQYF.

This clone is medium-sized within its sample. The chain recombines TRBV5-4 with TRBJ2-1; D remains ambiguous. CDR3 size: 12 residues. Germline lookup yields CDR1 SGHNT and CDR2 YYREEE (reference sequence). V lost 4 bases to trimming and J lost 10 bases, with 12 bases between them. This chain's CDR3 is CASSPRTEEQFF. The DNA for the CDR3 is TGTGCCAGCAGCCCAAGGACGGAAGAGCAGTTCTTC.

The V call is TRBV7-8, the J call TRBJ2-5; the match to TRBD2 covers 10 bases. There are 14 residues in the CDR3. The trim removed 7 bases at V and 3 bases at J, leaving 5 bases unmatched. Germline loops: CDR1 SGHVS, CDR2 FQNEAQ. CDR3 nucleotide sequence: TGTGCCAGCACCCTAGCGGGGGAAAAAGAGACCCAGTACTTC. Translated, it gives CASTLAGEKETQYF.

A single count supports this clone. The CDR3 DNA is TGCGCCAGCAGCCAAGATTTCGCGGGGGGCCAAGATACGCAGTATTTT. Protein sequence: CASSQDFAGGQDTQYF. This chain joins TRBV4-3 and TRBJ2-3; the match to TRBD2 covers 8 bases. Per the germline V gene, CDR1 is LGHNA and CDR2 is YSLEER. CDR3 size: 16 residues. The J segment lost 5 bases and the V segment lost 0 bases, leaving 7 bases of the junction unmatched.

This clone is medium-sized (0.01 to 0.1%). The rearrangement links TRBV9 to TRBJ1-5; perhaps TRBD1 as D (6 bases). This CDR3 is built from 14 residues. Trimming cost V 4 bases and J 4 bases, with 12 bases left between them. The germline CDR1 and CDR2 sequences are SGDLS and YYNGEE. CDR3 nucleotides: TGTGCCAGCAGCTACGGGGGCGCGAATCAGCCCCAGCATTTT. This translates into CASSYGGANQPQHF.

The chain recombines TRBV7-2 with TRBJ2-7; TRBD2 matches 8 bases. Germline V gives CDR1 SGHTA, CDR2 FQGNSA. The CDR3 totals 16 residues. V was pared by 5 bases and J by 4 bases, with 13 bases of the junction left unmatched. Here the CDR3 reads CASSLTIGGAGYEQYF. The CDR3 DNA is TGTGCCAGCAGCCTTACAATCGGGGGGGCCGGGTACGAGCAGTACTTC.

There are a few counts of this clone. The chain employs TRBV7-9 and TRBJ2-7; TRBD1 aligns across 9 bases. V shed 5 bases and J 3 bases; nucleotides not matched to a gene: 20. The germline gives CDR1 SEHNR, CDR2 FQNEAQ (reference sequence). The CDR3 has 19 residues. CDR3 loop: CASSTSPRDRDGVVYEQYF. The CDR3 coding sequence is TGTGCCAGCAGCACATCACCCCGGGACAGGGACGGGGTTGTCTACGAGCAGTACTTC.

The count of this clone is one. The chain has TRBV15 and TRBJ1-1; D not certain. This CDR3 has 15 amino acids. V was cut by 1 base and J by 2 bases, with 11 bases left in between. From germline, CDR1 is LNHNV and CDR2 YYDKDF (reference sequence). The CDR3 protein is CATSRGGFPNTEAFF. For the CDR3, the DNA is TGTGCCACCAGCAGAGGAGGGTTCCCCAACACTGAAGCTTTCTTT.

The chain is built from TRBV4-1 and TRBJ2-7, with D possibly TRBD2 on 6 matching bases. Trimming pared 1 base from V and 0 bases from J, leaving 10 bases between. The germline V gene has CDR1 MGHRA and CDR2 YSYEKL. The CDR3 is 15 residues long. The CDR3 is CASSQGTTGSYEQYF. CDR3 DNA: TGCGCCAGCAGCCAAGGGACTACCGGCTCCTACGAGCAGTACTTC.

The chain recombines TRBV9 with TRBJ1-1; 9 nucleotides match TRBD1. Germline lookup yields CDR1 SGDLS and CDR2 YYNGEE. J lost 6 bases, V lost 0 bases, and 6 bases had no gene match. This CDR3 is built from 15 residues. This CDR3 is CASSVEGDRVSEAFF. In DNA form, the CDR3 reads TGTGCCAGCAGCGTAGAAGGGGACAGGGTTTCTGAAGCTTTCTTT.

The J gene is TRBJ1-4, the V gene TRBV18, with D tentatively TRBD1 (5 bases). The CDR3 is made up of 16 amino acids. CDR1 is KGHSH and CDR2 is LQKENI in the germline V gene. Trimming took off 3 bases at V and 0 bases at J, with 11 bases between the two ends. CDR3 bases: TGTGCCAGCTCACCCGAAGGGGTTGCAACTAATGAAAAACTGTTTTTT. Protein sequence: CASSPEGVATNEKLFF.

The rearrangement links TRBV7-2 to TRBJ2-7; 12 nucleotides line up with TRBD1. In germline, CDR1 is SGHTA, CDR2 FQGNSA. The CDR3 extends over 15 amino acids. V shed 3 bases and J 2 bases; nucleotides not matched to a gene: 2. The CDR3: CASSLGQGATYEQYF. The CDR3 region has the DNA TGTGCCAGCAGCTTGGGACAGGGGGCAACCTACGAGCAGTACTTC.